The entry below gives a single TCR beta chain sequence along with its context. Antigen: not known. Using immunoSEQ multiplex PCR, the repertoire was profiled, and TCRdb retains in-frame clones only, with some absent. This table holds fewer than 90,000 clones, 87% found once. The data belong to a study of T cell responses to AZD1222 COVID-19 vaccine. Findings and caveats of the study: Just a handful of people given AZD1222 tested seropositive at baseline. The study reported that nearly half of spike-specific TCRs target unmutated variant regions. Most donors were white British and more were female, and clonal diversity was possibly underestimated.

The TCR sequence derives from an adult in good health. This sample comprised peripheral blood, obtained on day 0 of AZD1222 vaccination.

The CDR3 is CASSEDGGTGMTNEQFF. DNA of the CDR3: TGTGCCAGCAGTGAAGACGGGGGGACAGGGATGACAAATGAGCAGTTCTTC. The V gene is TRBV2, the J gene TRBJ2-1; 9 bases align to TRBD1. Looked up from germline, CDR1 is SNHLY and CDR2 is FYNNEI. The CDR3 covers 17 residues. Trimming cost V 1 base and J 7 bases; bases outside gene matches: 11.